This T cell receptor (beta chain) was documented in a study of cytomegalovirus exposure and HLA in healthy donors. At the level of the study: Among the approximately 430 donors who were genotyped, 70% to 90% fell in the genetic ancestry cluster that is associated with self-reported Caucasian donors. General study points: In the analysis, some V segments, TRBV6-2 and TRBV6-3 included, were excluded as indistinguishable. Presence/absence analyses took donor sequencing depth as roughly uniform.

Trimming pared 5 bases from V and 2 bases from J, leaving 16 bases between. Germline-derived CDR1 and CDR2 are SGHVS and FQNEAQ. The CDR3 covers 15 residues. The study ran its PCR with 60 Vbeta and 13 Jbeta primers. Libraries were prepared by immunoSEQ multiplex PCR; TCRdb keeps only in-frame clonotypes and omits some of them. This table has under 130,000 clones, approximately 79% appearing once. Comments on this clone: The antigen is undetermined.

The clonotype was recovered from a woman between 40 and 50 years old in good health and CMV-seronegative. What was sequenced was PBMCs. This chain uses TRBV7-8 with TRBJ2-7, with D hard to call. CDR3 in DNA: TGTGCCAGCAGCCAAGAGGAAAGGCGCACCTACGAGCAGTACTTC. Its translation is CASSQEERRTYEQYF.